Listed here is a single T cell receptor (beta chain). As yet, its antigen is unknown. This entry belongs to a study of PD-L1 blockade in urothelial cancer. General observations from the study: When pretreatment blood TCR clonality was below the median, it predicted better survival. Tumor-associated TCR clones expanded more in blood at 3 weeks in patients with durable benefit.

The data were produced by immunoSEQ multiplex PCR, yet TCRdb's version contains in-frame clones alone and is incomplete. This table has tens of thousands of clones, approximately 90% appearing once. Time point of the sample: peripheral blood 6 weeks after treatment start. The diagnosis in patients was locally advanced or metastatic urothelial carcinoma. Germline CDR1 reads LNHDA; CDR2 reads SQIVND (reference sequence). Deletions cut 2 bases from V and 3 bases from J, with 7 bases between. The CDR3 covers 13 residues. This clonotype originated in a man between 60 and 70 years old with urothelial cancer. The rearrangement links TRBV19 to TRBJ1-1; D gene unclear. The source material was PBMCs, sampled around atezolizumab (anti-PD-L1) treatment. Here the CDR3 DNA reads TGTGCCAGTAGTATATCAGTTTACACTGAAGCTTTCTTT. Amino acid sequence: CASSISVYTEAFF.